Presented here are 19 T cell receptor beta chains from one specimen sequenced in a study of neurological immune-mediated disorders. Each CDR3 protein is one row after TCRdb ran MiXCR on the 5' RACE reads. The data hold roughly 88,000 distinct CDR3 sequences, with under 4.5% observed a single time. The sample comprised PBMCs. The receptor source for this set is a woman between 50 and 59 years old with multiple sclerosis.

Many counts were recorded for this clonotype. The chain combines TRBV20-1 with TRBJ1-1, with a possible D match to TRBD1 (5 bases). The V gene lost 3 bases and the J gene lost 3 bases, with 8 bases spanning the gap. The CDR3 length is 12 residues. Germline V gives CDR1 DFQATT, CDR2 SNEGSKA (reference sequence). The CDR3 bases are TGCAGTGCTAGCGACAGACACACTGAAGCTTTCTTT. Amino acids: CSASDRHTEAFF.

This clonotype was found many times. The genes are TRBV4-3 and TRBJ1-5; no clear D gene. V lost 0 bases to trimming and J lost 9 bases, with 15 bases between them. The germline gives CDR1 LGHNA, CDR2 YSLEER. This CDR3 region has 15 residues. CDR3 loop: CASSQDRVAGRPQHF. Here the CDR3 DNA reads TGCGCCAGCAGCCAAGATCGGGTAGCTGGCAGGCCCCAGCATTTT.

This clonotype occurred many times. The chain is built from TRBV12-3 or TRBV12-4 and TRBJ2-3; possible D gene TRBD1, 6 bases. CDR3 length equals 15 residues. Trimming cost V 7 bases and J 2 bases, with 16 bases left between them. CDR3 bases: TGTGCCAGCACCCCAGAACAGGGATACACAGATACGCAGTATTTT. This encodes CASTPEQGYTDTQYF.

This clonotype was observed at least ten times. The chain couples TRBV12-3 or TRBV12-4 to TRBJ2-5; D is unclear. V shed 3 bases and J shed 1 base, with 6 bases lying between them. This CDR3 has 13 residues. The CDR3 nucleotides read TGTGCCAGCAGTTTTGTGACCCAAGAGACCCAGTACTTC. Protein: CASSFVTQETQYF.

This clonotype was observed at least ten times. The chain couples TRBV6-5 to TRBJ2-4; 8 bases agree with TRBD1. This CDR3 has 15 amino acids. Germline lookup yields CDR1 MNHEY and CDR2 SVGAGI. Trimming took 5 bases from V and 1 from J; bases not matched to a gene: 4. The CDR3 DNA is TGTGCCAGCAGTGGACAGGGTTGGGCCAAAAACATTCAGTACTTC. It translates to CASSGQGWAKNIQYF.

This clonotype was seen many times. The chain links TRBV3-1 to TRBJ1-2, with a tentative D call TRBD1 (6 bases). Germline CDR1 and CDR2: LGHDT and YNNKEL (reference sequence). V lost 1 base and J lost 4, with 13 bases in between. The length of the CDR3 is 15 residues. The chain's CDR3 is CASSQAYRAGYGYTF. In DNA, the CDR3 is TGTGCCAGCAGCCAAGCGTACAGGGCTGGCTATGGCTACACCTTC.

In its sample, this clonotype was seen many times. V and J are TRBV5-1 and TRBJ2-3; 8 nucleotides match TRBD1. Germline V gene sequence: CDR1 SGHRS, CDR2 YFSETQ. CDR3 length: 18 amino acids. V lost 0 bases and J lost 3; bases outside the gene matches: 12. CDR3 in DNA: TGCGCCAGCAGCTTGGCAATACTGAGAGGACAGGGAACAGATACGCAGTATTTT. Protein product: CASSLAILRGQGTDTQYF.

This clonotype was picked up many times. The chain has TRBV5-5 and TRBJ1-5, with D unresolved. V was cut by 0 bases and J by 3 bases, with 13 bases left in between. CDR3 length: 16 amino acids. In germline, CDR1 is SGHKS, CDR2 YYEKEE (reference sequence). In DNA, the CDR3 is TGTGCCAGCAGCTTGGATAGGGAACGGTCCAATCAGCCCCAGCATTTT. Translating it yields CASSLDRERSNQPQHF.

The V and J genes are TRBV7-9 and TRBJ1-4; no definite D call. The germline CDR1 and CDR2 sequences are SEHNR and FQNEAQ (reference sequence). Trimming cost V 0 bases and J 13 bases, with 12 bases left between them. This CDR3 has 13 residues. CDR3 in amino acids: CASSLAGMGTLFF. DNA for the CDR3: TGTGCCAGCAGCTTAGCGGGGATGGGAACACTGTTTTTT.

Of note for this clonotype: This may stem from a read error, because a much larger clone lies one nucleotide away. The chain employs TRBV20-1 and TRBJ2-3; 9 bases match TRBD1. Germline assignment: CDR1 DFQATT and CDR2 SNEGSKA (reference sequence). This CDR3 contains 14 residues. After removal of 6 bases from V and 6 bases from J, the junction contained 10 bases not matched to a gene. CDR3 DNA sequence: TGCAGTGCCAACGGGACAGGGATATGGGATACGCAGTATTTT. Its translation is CSANGTGIWDTQYF.

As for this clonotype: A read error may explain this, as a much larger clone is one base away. The CDR3 DNA reads as TGCAGTGCCACGGGACAGACGAACACTGAAGCTTTCTTT. Translating it yields CSATGQTNTEAFF. V is TRBV20-1 and J is TRBJ1-1; 7 nucleotides line up with TRBD1. V shed 6 bases and J 1 base; nucleotides not matched to a gene: 5. Germline V lookup: CDR1 DFQATT, CDR2 SNEGSKA (reference sequence). This CDR3 has 13 amino acids.

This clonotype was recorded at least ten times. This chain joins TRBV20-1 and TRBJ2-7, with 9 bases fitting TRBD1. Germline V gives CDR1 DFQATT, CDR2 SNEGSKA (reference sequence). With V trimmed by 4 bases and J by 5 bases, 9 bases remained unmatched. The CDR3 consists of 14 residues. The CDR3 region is CSATTRQGVHEQYF. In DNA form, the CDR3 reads TGCAGTGCTACTACCCGACAGGGGGTCCACGAGCAGTACTTC.

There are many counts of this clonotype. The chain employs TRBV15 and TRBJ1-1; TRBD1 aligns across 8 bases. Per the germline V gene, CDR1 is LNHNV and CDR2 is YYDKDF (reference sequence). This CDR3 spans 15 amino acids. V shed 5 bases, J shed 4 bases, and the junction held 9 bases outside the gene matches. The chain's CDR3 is CATSSRTGSGTEAFF. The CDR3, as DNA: TGTGCCACCAGCTCCCGGACAGGGTCTGGCACTGAAGCTTTCTTT.

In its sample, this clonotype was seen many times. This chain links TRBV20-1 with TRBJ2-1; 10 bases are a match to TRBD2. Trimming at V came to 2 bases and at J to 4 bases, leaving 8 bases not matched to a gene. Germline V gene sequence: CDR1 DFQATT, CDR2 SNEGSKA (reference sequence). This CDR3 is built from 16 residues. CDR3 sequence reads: CSARPLAGGIYNEQFF. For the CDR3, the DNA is TGCAGTGCTAGACCATTAGCGGGGGGAATTTACAATGAGCAGTTCTTC.

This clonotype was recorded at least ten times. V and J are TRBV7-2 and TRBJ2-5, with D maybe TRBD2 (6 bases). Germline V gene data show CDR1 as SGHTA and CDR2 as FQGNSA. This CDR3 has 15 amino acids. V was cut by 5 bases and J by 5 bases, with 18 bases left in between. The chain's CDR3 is CASSGVGGVGETQYF. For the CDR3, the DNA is TGTGCCAGCAGCGGAGTGGGCGGGGTAGGGGAGACCCAGTACTTC.

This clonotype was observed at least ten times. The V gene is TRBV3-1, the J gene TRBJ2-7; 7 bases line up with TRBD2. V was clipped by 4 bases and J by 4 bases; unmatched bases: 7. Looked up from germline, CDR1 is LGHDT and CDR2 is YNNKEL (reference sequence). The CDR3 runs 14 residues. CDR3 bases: TGTGCCAGCAGCCTTGGACTAGGAGGTTACGAGCAGTACTTC. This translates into CASSLGLGGYEQYF.

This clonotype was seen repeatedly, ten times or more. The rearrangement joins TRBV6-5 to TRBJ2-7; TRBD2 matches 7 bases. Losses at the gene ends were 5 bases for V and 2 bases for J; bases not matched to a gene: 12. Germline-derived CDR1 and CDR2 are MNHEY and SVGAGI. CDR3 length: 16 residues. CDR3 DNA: TGTGCCAGCAGTGCCCAAAGTAGCGGGCGGACCTACGAGCAGTACTTC. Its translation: CASSAQSSGRTYEQYF.

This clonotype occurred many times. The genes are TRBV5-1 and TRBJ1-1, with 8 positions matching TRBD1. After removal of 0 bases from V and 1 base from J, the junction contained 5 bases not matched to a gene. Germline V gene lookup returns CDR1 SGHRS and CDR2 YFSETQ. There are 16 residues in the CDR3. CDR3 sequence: CASSLVGRGQNTEAFF. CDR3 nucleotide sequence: TGCGCCAGCAGCTTGGTCGGCAGGGGGCAGAACACTGAAGCTTTCTTT.

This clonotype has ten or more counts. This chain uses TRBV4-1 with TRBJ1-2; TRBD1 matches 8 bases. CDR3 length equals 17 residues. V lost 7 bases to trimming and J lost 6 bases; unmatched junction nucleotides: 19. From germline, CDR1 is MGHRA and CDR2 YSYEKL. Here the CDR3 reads CASTPGQGGRRGHGYTF. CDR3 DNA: TGCGCCAGCACCCCCGGACAGGGAGGAAGACGTGGTCATGGCTACACCTTC.